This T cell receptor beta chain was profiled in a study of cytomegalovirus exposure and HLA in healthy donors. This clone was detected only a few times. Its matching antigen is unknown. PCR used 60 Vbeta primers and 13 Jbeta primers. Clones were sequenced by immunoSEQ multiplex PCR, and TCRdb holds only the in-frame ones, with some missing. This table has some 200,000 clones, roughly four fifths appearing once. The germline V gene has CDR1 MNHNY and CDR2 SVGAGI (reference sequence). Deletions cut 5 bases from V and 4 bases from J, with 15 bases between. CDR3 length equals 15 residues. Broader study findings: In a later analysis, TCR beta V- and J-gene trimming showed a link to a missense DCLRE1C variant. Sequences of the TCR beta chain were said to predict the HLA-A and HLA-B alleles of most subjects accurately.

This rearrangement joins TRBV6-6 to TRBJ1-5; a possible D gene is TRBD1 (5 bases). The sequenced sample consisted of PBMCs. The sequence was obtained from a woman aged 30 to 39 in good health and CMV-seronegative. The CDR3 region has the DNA TGTGCCAGCAGTCAGAGGGGAGGGCAGAATCAGCCCCAGCATTTT. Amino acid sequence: CASSQRGGQNQPQHF.